The 3 T cell receptor beta chains in this list originate from one sample, sequenced in a study of blood T cells in healthy people across ages. Using a J-beta primer mix together with a sample-barcoded 5' primer, a second PCR was run for roughly 6 to 11 cycles. TCRdb processed the 5' RACE reads anew with MiXCR; each CDR3 protein has one entry. The sample lists 780,000 or so distinct CDR3 sequences, more than 50% occurring once. Sequencing input: blood. Receptor source: a man between 35 and 55 years old in good health.

This chain uses TRBV5-1 with TRBJ2-1; possibly TRBD1 for D (6 bases). The J call may be faulty, since TRBJ2-7 better matches the DNA end. Germline CDR1 reads SGHRS; CDR2 reads YFSETQ. This CDR3 contains 15 residues. The DNA for the CDR3 is TGCGCCAGCAGCTCCGACAGGAGCTCCTACAACGAGCAGTACTTC. This gives the protein CASSSDRSSYNEQYF.

The chain links TRBV9 to TRBJ2-1; 9 bases fit TRBD2. CDR3 size: 14 residues. Germline CDR1 reads SGDLS; CDR2 reads YYNGEE. V dropped 7 bases and J dropped 7; count of bases not matched to a gene: 9. CDR3: CASGAGGPSNEQFF. Here the CDR3 DNA reads TGTGCCAGCGGAGCGGGGGGCCCGAGTAATGAGCAGTTCTTC.

The chain has TRBV6-2 or TRBV6-3 and TRBJ2-5; TRBD2 aligns across 7 bases. Germline CDR1 and CDR2: MNHEY and SVGEGT. The V and J ends lost 7 bases and 2 bases, in that order; junction bases with no gene match: 10. CDR3 length: 15 residues. The DNA for the CDR3 is TGTGCCAGCATGAATGCGGGAGTAGGTCAAGAGACCCAGTACTTC. This codes for CASMNAGVGQETQYF.